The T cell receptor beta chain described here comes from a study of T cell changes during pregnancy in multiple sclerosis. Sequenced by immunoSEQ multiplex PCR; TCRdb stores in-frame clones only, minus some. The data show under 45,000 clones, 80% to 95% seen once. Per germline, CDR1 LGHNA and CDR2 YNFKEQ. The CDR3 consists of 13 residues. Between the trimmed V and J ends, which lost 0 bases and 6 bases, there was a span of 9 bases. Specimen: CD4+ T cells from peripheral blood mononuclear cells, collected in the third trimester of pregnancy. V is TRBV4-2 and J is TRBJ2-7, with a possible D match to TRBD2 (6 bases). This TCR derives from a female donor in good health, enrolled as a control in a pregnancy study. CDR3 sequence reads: CASSQDYGGEQYF. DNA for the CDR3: TGTGCCAGCAGCCAAGATTACGGGGGCGAGCAGTACTTC.